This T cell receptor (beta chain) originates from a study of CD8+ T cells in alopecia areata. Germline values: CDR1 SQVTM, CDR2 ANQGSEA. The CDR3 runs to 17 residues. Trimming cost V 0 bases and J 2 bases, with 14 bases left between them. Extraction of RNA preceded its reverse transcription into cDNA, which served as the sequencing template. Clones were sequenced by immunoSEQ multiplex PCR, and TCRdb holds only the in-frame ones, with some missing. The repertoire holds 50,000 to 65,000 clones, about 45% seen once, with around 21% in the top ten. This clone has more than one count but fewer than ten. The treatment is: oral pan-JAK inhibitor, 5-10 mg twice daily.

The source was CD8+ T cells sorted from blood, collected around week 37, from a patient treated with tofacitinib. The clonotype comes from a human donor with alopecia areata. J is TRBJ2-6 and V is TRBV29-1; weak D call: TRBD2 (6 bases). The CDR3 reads CSVEEGGVAPGANVLTF. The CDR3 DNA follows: TGCAGCGTTGAAGAGGGCGGGGTGGCTCCTGGGGCCAACGTCCTGACTTTC.